The 21 T cell receptor beta chains listed next were all sequenced from one sample in a study of blood T cells in healthy people across ages (dated by TCRdb to between 2014 and 2016). Library preparation was by 5' RACE. A second PCR of roughly 7 to 12 cycles was performed with a sample-barcoded 5' primer and a J-beta primer mix. Starting from the raw public reads, TCRdb applied fastp trimming at Q25, assembled clones with MiXCR and retained in-frame beta chains. Each CDR3 protein appears once, grouped with its most common genes and DNA. The sample table contains some 1,800,000 distinct CDR3 sequences; only one count was recorded for more than 35% of them. Roughly 23% of the sample is in the top ten clones. Sample: blood. The receptors derive from a human donor in good health.

This clonotype has a handful of counts. The chain couples TRBV29-1 to TRBJ1-2; tentative D call: TRBD1 (5 bases). Germline lookup yields CDR1 SQVTM and CDR2 ANQGSEA. The V and J ends lost 7 bases and 8 bases respectively, with 26 bases between them. The CDR3 spans 15 residues. CDR3 in amino acids: CSARSVLYPRGGYTF. As DNA, the CDR3 is TGCAGCGCCCGGAGCGTCTTGTATCCGAGGGGCGGCTACACCTTC.

This clonotype was counted a few times. For the CDR3, the DNA is TGCGCCAGCAGCGGATTCGGACGGTACAATGAGCAGTTCTTC. It encodes CASSGFGRYNEQFF. The V call is TRBV4-3, the J call TRBJ2-1; no reliable D call. Trimming stripped 5 bases from V and 4 bases from J, with 12 bases between. CDR3 length: 14 amino acids. Germline-derived CDR1 and CDR2 are LGHNA and YSLEER.

This clonotype was detected ten times or more. The chain carries TRBV20-1 and TRBJ2-7; D perhaps matches TRBD1 (5 bases). V shed 5 bases and J shed 2 bases, with 10 bases lying between them. The CDR3 has 12 residues. Germline V gene lookup returns CDR1 DFQATT and CDR2 SNEGSKA (reference sequence). The CDR3 loop is CSALTATYEQYF. The CDR3 nucleotides are TGCAGTGCTCTGACAGCTACCTACGAGCAGTACTTC.

This clonotype was counted only a few times. This chain joins TRBV7-2 and TRBJ2-7, with 7 bases lining up with TRBD1. The ends lost 4 bases at V and 6 bases at J; junction bases unmatched: 12. The germline gives CDR1 SGHTA, CDR2 FQGNSA. This CDR3 is 15 amino acids long. This CDR3 is CASSSRDRRAGEQYF. As DNA, the CDR3 is TGTGCCAGCAGCTCCCGGGACAGACGAGCAGGCGAGCAGTACTTC.

The CDR3 region has the DNA TGTGCCAGCAGCCGCGGGACTAGTCGAGGAGATACGCAGTATTTT. Protein: CASSRGTSRGDTQYF. The chain couples TRBV9 to TRBJ2-3, with 8 nucleotides matching TRBD2. With 4 bases clipped from V and 5 bases from J, the junction kept 9 bases outside the gene matches. Germline CDR1 SGDLS, CDR2 YYNGEE. The CDR3 length is 15 residues.

J is TRBJ2-5 and V is TRBV20-1, with a tentative D call TRBD2 (7 bases). The CDR3 is 15 amino acids. V lost 2 bases to trimming and J lost 5 bases, with 18 bases between them. Germline lookup yields CDR1 DFQATT and CDR2 SNEGSKA (reference sequence). The CDR3 DNA sequence: TGCAGTGCTAGAAGGTTTGGGGGGGCGGGTGAGACCCAGTACTTC. It specifies CSARRFGGAGETQYF.

The V gene is TRBV9, the J gene TRBJ1-1; the D gene is possibly TRBD1 (6 bases). V was clipped by 0 bases and J by 6 bases, with 12 bases between them. The CDR3 is 14 residues long. CDR1 is SGDLS and CDR2 is YYNGEE in the germline V gene. CDR3 amino acids: CASSVDQGISEAFF. Written as DNA, the CDR3 is TGTGCCAGCAGCGTAGATCAGGGGATATCTGAAGCTTTCTTT. Together with reference TRBV9 and TRBJ1-1, the CDR3 gives the full variable domain: DSGVTQTPKHLITATGQRVTLRCSPRSGDLSVYWYQQSLDQGLQFLIQYYNGEERAKGNILERFSAQQFPDLHSELNLSSLELGDSALYFCASSVDQGISEAFFGQGTRLTVV.

This clonotype was observed at least ten times. The genes are TRBV30 and TRBJ2-7; 9 bases fit TRBD1. Trimming at V came to 1 base and at J to 2 bases, leaving 0 bases not matched to a gene. The CDR3 loop spans 13 amino acids. CDR1 GTSNPN and CDR2 SVGIG come from the germline V gene (reference sequence). The CDR3 sequence is CAWSGTGAYEQYF. The CDR3 coding sequence is TGTGCCTGGAGTGGGACAGGGGCCTACGAGCAGTACTTC.

This clonotype showed up many times. This chain connects TRBV7-9 to TRBJ2-3; D remains ambiguous. Germline CDR1 SEHNR, CDR2 FQNEAQ (reference sequence). V was trimmed by 2 bases and J by 0 bases, leaving 6 bases between them. The CDR3 consists of 14 residues. The DNA for the CDR3 is TGTGCCAGCAGCTTAAGCACTAGCACAGATACGCAGTATTTT. Protein product: CASSLSTSTDTQYF.

This clonotype was counted many times. The CDR3 DNA follows: TGTGCCAGCAGTTTACAGGGAGGGTTCTACGAGCAGTACTTC. Protein: CASSLQGGFYEQYF. The chain carries TRBV7-9 and TRBJ2-7; tentative D call: TRBD2 (7 bases). This CDR3 is 14 amino acids long. Per the germline V gene, CDR1 is SEHNR and CDR2 is FQNEAQ (reference sequence). Trimming took 6 bases from V and 3 from J, leaving 15 bases between them.

This clonotype was seen a few times. This chain uses TRBV4-2 with TRBJ1-2; 7 nucleotides match TRBD1. J gave up 8 bases and V 0 bases, and 12 bases lay outside the gene matches. Germline V lookup: CDR1 LGHNA, CDR2 YNFKEQ. The CDR3 consists of 16 residues. The DNA for the CDR3 is TGTGCCAGCAGCCAAGATCTGAGACAGGGACGTCGCGGCTACACCTTC. Translated: CASSQDLRQGRRGYTF.

The chain carries TRBV7-9 and TRBJ2-3; 11 bases align to TRBD1. This CDR3 has 19 residues. The germline gives CDR1 SEHNR, CDR2 FQNEAQ (reference sequence). V lost 5 bases and J lost 2; bases outside the gene matches: 15. CDR3 residues: CASSPALQGQGAPTDTQYF. The CDR3 region has the DNA TGTGCCAGCAGCCCAGCTTTACAAGGACAGGGGGCGCCCACAGATACGCAGTATTTT.

This clonotype was seen a handful of times. A junction end diverges from the germline sequence, so it may reflect a read error. V usage is TRBV11-2 and J usage is TRBJ2-5, with D unclear. CDR1 is SGHAT, CDR2 FQNNGV, per germline. There are 14 residues in the CDR3. The CDR3 loop reads CTSSLPGLQETQYF. CDR3 nucleotide sequence: TGTACCAGCAGCCTCCCGGGTCTACAAGAGACCCAGTACTTC.

This chain uses TRBV29-1 with TRBJ2-3, with TRBD2 as a possible D gene (7 bases). Germline-derived CDR1 and CDR2 are SQVTM and ANQGSEA. The CDR3 totals 13 residues. Trimming left V 7 bases short and J 4 bases short, with 15 bases between. The CDR3 region is CSGLSGGADTQYF. The CDR3 DNA sequence: TGCAGCGGCCTGTCGGGGGGCGCAGATACGCAGTATTTT.

This clonotype was seen a handful of times. V is TRBV11-2 and J is TRBJ2-7; perhaps TRBD1 as D (6 bases). V was shortened by 2 bases and J by 7 bases, with 18 bases between the two germline ends. The CDR3 has 15 residues. Per the germline V gene, CDR1 is SGHAT and CDR2 is FQNNGV. The CDR3 DNA follows: TGTGCCAGCAGCTTACAAACAGGGTCTCTGGGGGAGCAGTACTTC. Residues: CASSLQTGSLGEQYF.

Remarks on this clonotype: At one end, the junction sequence differs from germline, possibly due to a read error. The chain is built from TRBV3-1 and TRBJ1-2; TRBD1 is a possible D gene (6 bases). The CDR3 consists of 14 residues. CDR1 and CDR2 (germline): LGHDT, YNNKEL (reference sequence). The CDR3 DNA sequence: TGCGCCAGCGGAAGACAGGCAGCTAACTATGGCTACACCTTC. Protein sequence: CASGRQAANYGYTF. Full variable domain (remainder filled in from reference TRBV3-1 and TRBJ1-2): DTAVSQTPKYLVTQMGNDKSIKCEQNLGHDTMYWYKQDSKKFLKIMFSYNNKELIINETVPNRFSPKSPDKAHLNLHINSLELGDSAVYFCASGRQAANYGYTFGSGTRLTVV.

The chain carries TRBV12-3 or TRBV12-4 and TRBJ1-5, with 10 bases that match TRBD1. The CDR3 sequence is 14 residues long. The V gene end was trimmed by 5 bases and the J gene end by 12 bases; junction bases not matched to a gene: 10. The CDR3 DNA reads as TGTGCCAGCAGTGGAGGACAGGGGGGTAGGGTCCAGCATTTT. Residues: CASSGGQGGRVQHF.

CDR3 nucleotides: TGTGCCAGCAGCCCCCCACTAGCGGGGGACTACAATGAGCAGTTCTTC. Its translation is CASSPPLAGDYNEQFF. V usage is TRBV7-9 and J usage is TRBJ2-1; the match to TRBD2 covers 11 bases. Germline V gene lookup returns CDR1 SEHNR and CDR2 FQNEAQ (reference sequence). Germline trimming cut 5 bases from V and 3 bases from J; bases unmatched to any gene: 6. CDR3 length: 16 amino acids.

The CDR3 DNA sequence: TGTGCCAGCAGCGTAGCCCCACAGCGGGGGGCCTCCCCAGATACGCAGTATTTT. Translating gives CASSVAPQRGASPDTQYF. The chain recombines TRBV9 with TRBJ2-3, with TRBD2 matching 9 bases. This CDR3 has 18 amino acids. After removal of 0 bases from V and 4 bases from J, the junction contained 12 bases not matched to a gene. Germline CDR1 is SGDLS and CDR2 is YYNGEE. Supplemented by reference TRBV9 and TRBJ2-3, the full variable domain reads DSGVTQTPKHLITATGQRVTLRCSPRSGDLSVYWYQQSLDQGLQFLIQYYNGEERAKGNILERFSAQQFPDLHSELNLSSLELGDSALYFCASSVAPQRGASPDTQYFGPGTRLTVL.

This clonotype has ten or more counts. The rearrangement joins TRBV5-1 to TRBJ2-5; TRBD2 is a possible D gene (5 bases). CDR1 and CDR2 (germline): SGHRS, YFSETQ. The CDR3 has 15 amino acids. V was trimmed by 2 bases and J by 0 bases, leaving 11 bases between them. CDR3 protein: CASSLGGPYQETQYF. Here the CDR3 DNA reads TGCGCCAGCAGCTTAGGCGGGCCCTACCAAGAGACCCAGTACTTC.

This clonotype was found a few times. V gene TRBV20-1 combines with J gene TRBJ1-5, with a tentative D call TRBD1 (6 bases). This CDR3 is 15 amino acids long. V dropped 1 base and J dropped 3 bases, with 13 bases sitting between them. Germline CDR1 and CDR2: DFQATT and SNEGSKA (reference sequence). This chain's CDR3 is CSARAPDSHNQPQHF. The CDR3 region has the DNA TGCAGTGCTAGAGCCCCGGACAGCCACAATCAGCCCCAGCATTTT.